This record looks at one T cell receptor beta chain sequence and its context. What it recognizes is unknown. This specimen belongs to a study of vaccination and CD4 T cells after COVID-19. Study-wide findings and caveats: Convalescent patient numbers were relatively low, with no early post-infection timepoints.

Sample treatment: approximately nine-day PBMC culture with coronavirus spike peptide pools or control peptides (ViraFEST assay). After being plated at around 1.8 million per well, PBMCs were cultured with about 10 IU/ml IL-2 and approximately 10 ug/ml peptide pools. The Oncomine TCR Beta short-read assay sequenced DNA from cultured CD4+ T cells. TCRdb itself ran the PCR reads through MiXCR, one entry per CDR3 protein. The sample yields more than 7,500 distinct CDR3 sequences, 45% to 60% seen once. Trimming shortened V by 5 bases and J by 0 bases, and 2 bases separated the two germline ends. In germline, CDR1 is DFQATT, CDR2 SNEGSKA (reference sequence). This CDR3 comprises 12 residues.

The sequence came from a human donor who had recovered from COVID-19. The sample taken for sequencing was CD4+ T cells from blood, cultured in vitro. The chain links TRBV20-1 to TRBJ2-6; no definite D call. Here the CDR3 reads CSAGSGANVLTF. In DNA, the CDR3 is TGCAGTGCTGGCTCTGGGGCCAACGTCCTGACTTTC.